One sample yielded the 22 T cell receptor beta chains listed below, sequenced in a study of cytomegalovirus exposure and HLA in healthy donors. PCR amplification relied on 60 Vbeta primers (plus 13 Jbeta primers). Sequencing used immunoSEQ multiplex PCR; TCRdb keeps in-frame clones, though not all of them. The repertoire holds over 150,000 clones, with roughly 77% as singletons. The sequencing input was PBMCs. The receptors originated from a man aged 25 to 40 in good health and CMV-seropositive.

The chain links TRBV2 to TRBJ1-5; D may be TRBD1 (5 bases). Germline V CDR1 and CDR2: SNHLY, FYNNEI. Trimming removed 6 bases at V and 5 bases at J, with 8 bases between. CDR3 length: 12 amino acids. CDR3 region: CASRAGYQPQHF. CDR3 in DNA: TGTGCCAGCAGAGCAGGGTATCAGCCCCAGCATTTT.

The DNA of the CDR3 is TGTGCCAGCAGCCCGCGGACAGGTCCTTCGGGAGAGACCCAGTACTTC. Amino acids: CASSPRTGPSGETQYF. The chain carries TRBV7-9 and TRBJ2-5, with 7 bases identical to TRBD1. Germline V gene sequence: CDR1 SEHNR, CDR2 FQNEAQ (reference sequence). V was clipped by 5 bases and J by 4 bases; unmatched bases: 13. CDR3 length equals 16 residues.

The V and J genes are TRBV29-1 and TRBJ1-1; D gene unclear. Trimming removed 7 bases from V and 4 bases from J, with 16 bases in between. The length of the CDR3 is 13 residues. CDR1 is SQVTM, CDR2 ANQGSEA, per germline. CDR3: CSALREAGTEAFF. Here the CDR3 DNA reads TGCAGCGCCCTGAGGGAGGCTGGCACTGAAGCTTTCTTT.

This chain links TRBV27 with TRBJ1-2; no definite D call. Between the trimmed V and J ends, which lost 6 bases and 4 bases, there was a span of 15 bases. This CDR3 is built from 14 residues. From germline, CDR1 is MNHEY and CDR2 SMNVEV (reference sequence). CDR3 nucleotides: TGTGCCAGCAGGGCCCTGACACGGCCCTATGGCTACACCTTC. Its protein is CASRALTRPYGYTF.

The J gene is TRBJ2-1, the V gene TRBV30; D is perhaps TRBD2 (7 bases). This CDR3 region has 17 residues. Germline V gives CDR1 GTSNPN, CDR2 SVGIG (reference sequence). Trimming pared 4 bases from V and 5 bases from J, leaving 24 bases between. CDR3 region: CAWIPPLGGGPHNEQFF. The CDR3 nucleotides are TGTGCCTGGATCCCTCCTCTGGGGGGGGGCCCCCACAATGAGCAGTTCTTC. Variable domain in full (rest from reference TRBV30 and TRBJ2-1): SQTIHQWPATLVQPVGSPLSLECTVEGTSNPNLYWYRQAAGRGLQLLFYSVGIGQISSEVPQNLSASRPQDRQFILSSKKLLLSDSGFYLCAWIPPLGGGPHNEQFFGPGTRLTVL.

CDR3 protein: CASSPQGSYNEQFF. DNA of the CDR3: TGTGCCAGCAGCCCACAGGGGAGTTACAATGAGCAGTTCTTC. The chain combines TRBV7-3 with TRBJ2-1, with 7 bases matching TRBD1. The germline V gene has CDR1 SGHTA and CDR2 FQGTGA. V lost 5 bases, J lost 4 bases, and 5 bases stayed unmatched. CDR3 length: 14 residues.

The V call is TRBV27, the J call TRBJ2-1, with D possibly matching TRBD1 (5 bases). The CDR3 has 17 amino acids. Germline V lookup: CDR1 MNHEY, CDR2 SMNVEV (reference sequence). Trimming took off 6 bases at V and 1 base at J, with 19 bases between the two ends. The CDR3 spells CASRVGLGRPSYNEQFF. CDR3 DNA: TGTGCCAGCAGAGTAGGGCTGGGGCGCCCATCCTACAATGAGCAGTTCTTC.

This sequence joins TRBV5-1 and TRBJ2-2; no definite D call. Trimming removed 5 bases from V and 6 bases from J, with 11 bases in between. Germline CDR1 reads SGHRS; CDR2 reads YFSETQ. The CDR3 spans 13 residues. DNA for the CDR3: TGCGCCAGCAGTGCTGAATCAGCCGGGGAGCTGTTTTTT. This translates into CASSAESAGELFF.

This clone was counted between two and nine times. The V gene is TRBV21-1, the J gene TRBJ1-1. TRBV21-1 is recorded as a pseudogene. This CDR3 is built from 10 residues. The CDR3 loop is CASPHTEAFF. The CDR3 nucleotides read TGTGCCAGCCCTCACACTGAAGCTTTCTTT.

This clone was counted only a few times. The chain employs TRBV5-1 and TRBJ1-1; TRBD1 matches 7 bases. The CDR3 contains 15 residues. The junction had 6 bases not matched to a gene; V was cut back by 4 bases and J by 0 bases. Germline-derived CDR1 and CDR2 are SGHRS and YFSETQ. The CDR3 DNA is TGCGCCAGCAGCACTCGGACAGGCGTGAACACTGAAGCTTTCTTT. It yields the protein CASSTRTGVNTEAFF. Based on the CDR3 plus reference TRBV5-1 and TRBJ1-1, the full variable domain is KAGVTQTPRYLIKTRGQQVTLSCSPISGHRSVSWYQQTPGQGLQFLFEYFSETQRNKGNFPGRFSGRQFSNSRSEMNVSTLELGDSALYLCASSTRTGVNTEAFFGQGTRLTVV.

This rearrangement joins TRBV4-1 to TRBJ2-5, with a possible D match to TRBD2 (5 bases). Trimming took 3 bases from V and 5 from J, leaving 13 bases between them. The CDR3 sequence is 14 residues long. CDR1 and CDR2 (germline): MGHRA, YSYEKL. CDR3 in DNA: TGCGCCAGCAGCCAGCCGCCACTAGTTGAGACCCAGTACTTC. Amino acid sequence: CASSQPPLVETQYF.

The chain uses TRBV18 and TRBJ2-5; D is unclear. The CDR3 has 12 residues. The V and J ends lost 0 bases and 5 bases respectively, with 4 bases between them. CDR1 is KGHSH and CDR2 is LQKENI in the germline V gene. As DNA, the CDR3 is TGTGCCAGCTCACCACCGTATGAGACCCAGTACTTC. Its translation is CASSPPYETQYF.

The gene calls are TRBV7-6 and TRBJ2-2; 9 positions agree with TRBD2. After removal of 5 bases from V and 6 bases from J, the junction contained 13 bases not matched to a gene. CDR3 length equals 17 residues. From germline, CDR1 is SGHVS and CDR2 FNYEAQ. In DNA form, the CDR3 reads TGTGCCAGCAGCGCGATCTTCGGGCGGGGGGGGCCCGGGGAGCTGTTTTTT. This sequence encodes CASSAIFGRGGPGELFF.

The V gene is TRBV7-2, the J gene TRBJ1-5; D gene unclear. The CDR3 has 15 residues. Germline V gives CDR1 SGHTA, CDR2 FQGNSA. Trimming pared 6 bases from V and 3 bases from J, leaving 15 bases between. The CDR3 sequence: CASSPRAGPNQPQHF. CDR3 DNA: TGTGCCAGCAGTCCGAGGGCCGGCCCCAATCAGCCCCAGCATTTT.

The CDR3 loop is CASSSFGEQYF. The CDR3 nucleotides are TGTGCCAGCAGCTCCTTCGGTGAGCAGTACTTC. V gene TRBV5-6 combines with J gene TRBJ2-7, with D unclear. The CDR3 sequence is 11 residues long. The V end lost 3 bases, the J end lost 7 bases, and 8 bases lay between the germline ends. Looked up from germline, CDR1 is SGHDT and CDR2 is YYEEEE.

The chain combines TRBV6-4 with TRBJ2-6, with D perhaps TRBD1 (5 bases). The length of the CDR3 is 16 residues. Between the trimmed V and J ends, which lost 3 bases and 1 base, there was a span of 10 bases. CDR1 and CDR2 from the germline V gene are MRHNA and SNTAGT. The CDR3 region has the DNA TGTGCCAGCAGTGAAGGGGCGATGTCTGGGGCCAACGTCCTGACTTTC. This translates into CASSEGAMSGANVLTF.

V usage is TRBV5-5 and J usage is TRBJ2-2, with 8 bases that match TRBD2. The V gene's germline CDR1 is SGHKS and CDR2 YYEKEE (reference sequence). The CDR3 consists of 14 residues. Trimming cost V 2 bases and J 3 bases; bases outside gene matches: 0. The CDR3 reads CASSFGGDTGELFF. In nucleotides, the CDR3 is TGTGCCAGCAGCTTCGGGGGGGACACCGGGGAGCTGTTTTTT.

The chain is built from TRBV4-2 and TRBJ2-5; D perhaps matches TRBD1 (6 bases). The V and J ends lost 1 base and 5 bases respectively, with 14 bases between them. The CDR3 sequence is 15 residues long. CDR1 and CDR2 from the germline V gene are LGHNA and YNFKEQ. The CDR3 protein is CASSQVAGDKETQYF. As DNA, the CDR3 is TGTGCCAGCAGCCAAGTGGCAGGGGATAAGGAGACCCAGTACTTC.

The chain is built from TRBV20-1 and TRBJ1-2; maybe TRBD1 (5 bases). The V gene lost 5 bases and the J gene lost 7 bases, with 11 bases spanning the gap. CDR3 length equals 11 residues. Per the germline V gene, CDR1 is DFQATT and CDR2 is SNEGSKA (reference sequence). As DNA, the CDR3 is TGCAGTGCTCCGTGGGGGGGTGGCTACACCTTC. Residues: CSAPWGGGYTF.

The chain has TRBV4-1 and TRBJ2-7, with 13 bases fitting TRBD2. The CDR3 has 14 residues. CDR1 and CDR2 from the germline V gene are MGHRA and YSYEKL. J lost 4 bases, V lost 5 bases, and 2 bases had no gene match. The CDR3 loop reads CASSGLAGAYEQYF. Written as DNA, the CDR3 is TGCGCCAGCAGCGGACTAGCGGGAGCATACGAGCAGTACTTC.

Remarks on this clone: The same CDR3 arises from other DNA sequences in this sample as well. V and J are TRBV27 and TRBJ2-7; 13 bases align to TRBD2. From germline, CDR1 is MNHEY and CDR2 SMNVEV (reference sequence). V gave up 6 bases and J gave up 3 bases; unmatched junction bases: 5. The CDR3 is 15 amino acids. CDR3 protein: CASSPLAGGIYEQYF. CDR3 coding DNA: TGTGCCAGCAGCCCACTAGCGGGAGGGATCTACGAGCAGTACTTC.

V is TRBV19 and J is TRBJ1-2, with 8 bases identical to TRBD1. CDR3 length: 17 residues. Looked up from germline, CDR1 is LNHDA and CDR2 is SQIVND (reference sequence). V shed 5 bases and J 3 bases; nucleotides not matched to a gene: 14. The CDR3 DNA sequence: TGTGCCAGTAGTCCCTACCAGGGGGCGGCCGGGGACTATGGCTACACCTTC. Translation gives CASSPYQGAAGDYGYTF.